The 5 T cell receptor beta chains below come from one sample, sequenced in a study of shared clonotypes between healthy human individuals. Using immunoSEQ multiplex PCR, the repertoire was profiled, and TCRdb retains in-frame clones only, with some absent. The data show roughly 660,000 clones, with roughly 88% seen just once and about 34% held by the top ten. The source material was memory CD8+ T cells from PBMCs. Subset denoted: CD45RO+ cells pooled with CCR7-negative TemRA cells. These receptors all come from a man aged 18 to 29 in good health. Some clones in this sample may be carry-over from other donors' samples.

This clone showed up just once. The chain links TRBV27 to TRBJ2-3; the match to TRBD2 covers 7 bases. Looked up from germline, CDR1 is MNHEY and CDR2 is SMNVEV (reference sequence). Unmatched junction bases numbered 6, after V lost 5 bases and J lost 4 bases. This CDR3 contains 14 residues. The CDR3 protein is CASSPWTSADTQYF. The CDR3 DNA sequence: TGTGCCAGCAGTCCCTGGACTAGTGCAGATACGCAGTATTTT.

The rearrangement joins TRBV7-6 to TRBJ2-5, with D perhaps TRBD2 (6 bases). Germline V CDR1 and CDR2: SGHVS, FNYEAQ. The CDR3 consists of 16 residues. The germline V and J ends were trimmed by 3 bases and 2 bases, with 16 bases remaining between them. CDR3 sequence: CASSFARVGGQETQYF. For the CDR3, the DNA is TGTGCCAGCAGCTTTGCTCGGGTGGGGGGTCAAGAGACCCAGTACTTC.

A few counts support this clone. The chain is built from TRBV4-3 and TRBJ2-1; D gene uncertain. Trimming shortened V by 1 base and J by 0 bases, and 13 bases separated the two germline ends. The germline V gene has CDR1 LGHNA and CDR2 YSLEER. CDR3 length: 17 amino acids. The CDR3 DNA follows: TGCGCCAGCAGCCAAGTCGTCTTAGTTGTCTCCTACAATGAGCAGTTCTTC. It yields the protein CASSQVVLVVSYNEQFF.

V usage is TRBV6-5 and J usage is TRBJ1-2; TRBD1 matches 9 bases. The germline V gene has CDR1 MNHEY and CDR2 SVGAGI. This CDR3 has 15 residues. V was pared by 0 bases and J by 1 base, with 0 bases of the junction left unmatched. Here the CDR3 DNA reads TGTGCCAGCAGTTACTCGGACAGGGGTAACTATGGCTACACCTTC. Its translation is CASSYSDRGNYGYTF.

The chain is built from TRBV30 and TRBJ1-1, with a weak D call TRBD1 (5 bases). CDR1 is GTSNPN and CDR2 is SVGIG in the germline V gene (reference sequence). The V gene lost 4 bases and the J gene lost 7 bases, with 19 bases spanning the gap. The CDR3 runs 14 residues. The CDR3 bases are TGTGCCTGGACCTACACCCGGGGGAGCCATGAAGCTTTCTTT. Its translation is CAWTYTRGSHEAFF.